This TCR beta chain came from a study of blood T cell repertoires in COVID-19. Study-wide background: From the United States, Italy and Spain came samples of acute and convalescent COVID-19.

The CDR3 covers 11 residues. V lost 10 bases to trimming and J lost 8 bases, with 14 bases between them. Germline loops: CDR1 MNHEY, CDR2 SVGAGI. TCRdb's table, derived via immunoSEQ multiplex PCR, lists solely in-frame clones and lacks some. Of approximately 300,000 clones listed, 86% are singletons. In assigning cohorts, the study relied on participant-reported clinical history. Each recovered donor of Cohort 3 presented with two negative PCRs, clearance, or symptom resolution. The chain carries TRBV6-5 and TRBJ1-1, with D possibly matching TRBD1 (5 bases). The sequence was collected from a young man who had recovered from COVID-19. Sequencing used PBMCs or T cells enriched from blood (not recorded which). The CDR3 sequence: CATGGRLEAFF. CDR3 sequence (DNA): TGTGCCACCGGGGGGAGGCTAGAAGCTTTCTTT.